This paragraph reports one T cell receptor (beta chain). What it binds is not known. This entry comes from a study of cytomegalovirus exposure and HLA in healthy donors. Study findings and constraints: Many donors shared some public TCRs, even though most TCR sequences were rare. In a later analysis, at a false discovery rate of 0.05, 16,951 TCR beta sequences were associated with HLA alleles.

CDR1 and CDR2 (germline): SQVTM, ANQGSEA. The CDR3 consists of 14 residues. The V segment lost 6 bases and the J segment 0 bases; nucleotides outside the gene matches: 4. The PCR contained 60 Vbeta and 13 Jbeta primers. Profiling relied on immunoSEQ multiplex PCR, and the TCRdb table lists in-frame clones only, not all of them. The data contain about 70,000 clones, approximately 82% of them singletons. Sequencing was carried out using PBMCs. This receptor was taken from a girl aged 5-17 years in good health and CMV-seropositive. The chain employs TRBV29-1 and TRBJ2-7; TRBD2 agrees at 11 bases. CDR3 in DNA: TGCAGCGTGAGACTAGCGGGGTTCTCCTACGAGCAGTACTTC. Protein sequence: CSVRLAGFSYEQYF.